These T cell receptor beta chains were read from a single sample in a study of T-cell reconstitution after alpha-beta-depleted transplantation in children. TCRdb used MiXCR to reprocess the PCR reads, holding one entry per CDR3 protein. The data hold hundreds of thousands of distinct CDR3 sequences, with roughly 14% observed a single time. Sequencing used PBMCs, obtained before TCRalphabeta/CD19-depleted stem cell transplant. The receptors were sampled from a girl aged 2-10 years with congenital amegakaryocytic thrombocytopenia, due to receive a stem cell transplant. The CDR3 runs from the conserved cysteine through the conserved F or W. Each record gives: D gene, clone size, V gene, J gene, CDR3 DNA, CDR3 protein. D genes are given only for firm matches. Clone size is given for some rows only: seen once, a few or many times, or a class if the clone is expanded.

-	many	TRBV28	TRBJ2-3	TGTGCCAGCAACTTTGGGGGTGGCCTCCGCACAGATACGCAGTATTTT	CASNFGGGLRTDTQYF
TRBD2	-	TRBV7-2	TRBJ2-7	TGTGCCAGCAGCTTAGAGGGCGGGAGTGTCTACGAGCAGTACTTC	CASSLEGGSVYEQYF
-	few	TRBV7-2	TRBJ2-7	TGTGCCAGCAGCCCCCCCGGCCAACGGGGCTACGAGCAGTACTTC	CASSPPGQRGYEQYF
-	many	TRBV20-1	TRBJ1-1	TGCAGTGCTAGAGATACGGGCACTGAAGCTTTCTTT	CSARDTGTEAFF
-	many	TRBV5-1	TRBJ2-3	TGCGCCAGCAGCCCCCCCGTCAGACGCGGCCGAGACACTAGCACAGATACGCAGTATTTT	CASSPPVRRGRDTSTDTQYF
TRBD1	few	TRBV7-9	TRBJ2-1	TGTGCCAGCAGCGCAACCACAGGGGTCAATGAGCAGTTCTTC	CASSATTGVNEQFF
-	few	TRBV14	TRBJ1-1	TGTGCCAGCAGCCCCTTGGGTGGCAGCCTACTAAACACTGAAGCTTTCTTT	CASSPLGGSLLNTEAFF
TRBD2	many	TRBV27	TRBJ2-1	TGTGCCAGCAGTTTTCTAGCGGGATCGGGGTTTTGGTTCTTC	CASSFLAGSGFWFF
-	few	TRBV7-8	TRBJ1-2	TGTGCCAGCAACGCAGCGGGAGGGGCCAACTATGGCTACACCTTC	CASNAAGGANYGYTF
TRBD2	few	TRBV10-3	TRBJ2-3	TGTGCCACCCGGGAGGGCAGCGGGAGGACCACCAGCACAGATACGCAGTATTTT	CATREGSGRTTSTDTQYF
-	-	TRBV15	TRBJ2-7	TGTGCCACCGGATCTTCCTACGAGCAGTACTTC	CATGSSYEQYF
-	few	TRBV7-9	TRBJ2-7	TGTGCCACGCGACTAGGGGGTTACTACGAGCAGTACTTC	CATRLGGYYEQYF
-	-	TRBV7-2	TRBJ2-4	TGTGCCAGCAGCTTAGCAGTCACGGGCCTCGTAGCCAAAAACATTCAGTACTTC	CASSLAVTGLVAKNIQYF
-	-	TRBV6-2/TRBV6-3	TRBJ1-2	TGTGCCAGCAGTCACCGGACGCCCTATGGCTACACCTTC	CASSHRTPYGYTF
-	-	TRBV4-1	TRBJ2-7	TGCGCCAGCAGCCTCCGGGACTGGCACTCCTACGAGCAGTACTTC	CASSLRDWHSYEQYF